Below, 13 T cell receptor beta chains from the same sample are listed, as sequenced in a study of T cells after yellow fever vaccination. Each CDR3 protein is one row after TCRdb ran MiXCR on the 5' RACE reads. The sample carries hundreds of thousands of distinct CDR3 sequences, 8.1% recorded once. The sequences come from PBMCs, collected approximately 47 days after the first yellow fever vaccination. These receptors were collected from a man between 18 and 35 years old who received the YFV17D yellow fever vaccine.

This clonotype was seen a few times. This chain joins TRBV5-4 and TRBJ1-2; 9 bases line up with TRBD1. The CDR3 has 13 residues. Germline V CDR1 and CDR2: SGHNT, YYREEE (reference sequence). V lost 4 bases and J lost 8; bases outside the gene matches: 6. CDR3 bases: TGTGCCAGCAGCGCGGGACAGGGTGGCGGCTACACCTTC. Residues: CASSAGQGGGYTF.

This clonotype came up a few times. The genes are TRBV5-1 and TRBJ2-7; 9 nucleotides match TRBD1. Germline assignment: CDR1 SGHRS and CDR2 YFSETQ. This CDR3 has 16 amino acids. Trimming at V came to 0 bases and at J to 0 bases, leaving 4 bases not matched to a gene. CDR3 sequence: CASSLGEGQGSYEQYV. CDR3 coding DNA: TGCGCCAGCAGCTTGGGTGAGGGACAGGGCTCCTACGAGCAGTACGTC.

In this sample, this clonotype turned up a few times. J is TRBJ2-3 and V is TRBV5-6, with a possible D match to TRBD1 (5 bases). V was cut by 4 bases and J by 4 bases, with 10 bases left in between. CDR3 length: 13 residues. Germline lookup yields CDR1 SGHDT and CDR2 YYEEEE. CDR3 DNA: TGTGCCAGCAGCGGGGCAGTCCCAGATACGCAGTATTTT. Translation: CASSGAVPDTQYF.

V gene TRBV12-3 or TRBV12-4 combines with J gene TRBJ2-7, with TRBD2 matching over 14 bases. V lost 6 bases, J lost 2 bases, and 9 bases stayed unmatched. The CDR3 sequence is 17 residues long. In nucleotides, the CDR3 is TGTGCCAGCAGCCCCGGGACTAGCGGGGGCCGGGCCTACGAGCAGTACTTC. This codes for CASSPGTSGGRAYEQYF.

The genes are TRBV7-9 and TRBJ1-5; D is perhaps TRBD1 (6 bases). From germline, CDR1 is SEHNR and CDR2 FQNEAQ (reference sequence). V shed 4 bases and J shed 0 bases, with 7 bases lying between them. This CDR3 region has 14 residues. The CDR3 spells CASSWTDSNQPQHF. As DNA, the CDR3 is TGTGCCAGCAGCTGGACAGATAGCAATCAGCCCCAGCATTTT.

This clonotype has ten or more counts. The chain has TRBV9 and TRBJ2-1; a weak D match, TRBD1 (6 bases). The V gene's germline CDR1 is SGDLS and CDR2 YYNGEE. The V gene lost 4 bases and the J gene lost 8 bases, with 13 bases spanning the gap. The CDR3 is 13 amino acids. The CDR3 loop reads CASSPRTVDEQFF. DNA for the CDR3: TGTGCCAGCAGCCCCCGGACAGTAGATGAGCAGTTCTTC.

The gene calls are TRBV14 and TRBJ2-3; no clear D. Germline V gives CDR1 SGHDN, CDR2 FVKESK. Trimming removed 4 bases at V and 5 bases at J, with 7 bases between. The CDR3 extends over 12 amino acids. CDR3 sequence reads: CASSPLKDTQYF. In DNA form, the CDR3 reads TGTGCCAGCAGCCCGTTAAAAGATACGCAGTATTTT.

This clonotype appeared many times. The rearrangement joins TRBV6-5 to TRBJ1-2; 7 nucleotides line up with TRBD1. From germline, CDR1 is MNHEY and CDR2 SVGAGI. V gave up 2 bases and J gave up 4 bases; unmatched junction bases: 7. The CDR3 sequence is 15 residues long. In DNA, the CDR3 is TGTGCCAGCAGTTACCGTCCGGGACAGCCCTATGGCTACACCTTC. This gives the protein CASSYRPGQPYGYTF.

This clonotype was detected ten times or more. V is TRBV5-5 and J is TRBJ2-7; D is unresolved. This CDR3 region has 14 residues. Trimming pared 1 base from V and 0 bases from J, leaving 8 bases between. Germline CDR1 is SGHKS and CDR2 is YYEKEE (reference sequence). The CDR3 loop reads CASSLLASSYEQYF. Here the CDR3 DNA reads TGTGCCAGCAGCTTGTTAGCCAGCTCCTACGAGCAGTACTTC.

J is TRBJ2-5 and V is TRBV4-1; 12 bases line up with TRBD2. The germline V gene has CDR1 MGHRA and CDR2 YSYEKL. CDR3 length: 15 residues. V lost 6 bases and J lost 1; bases outside the gene matches: 3. CDR3 loop: CASSRTSGVQETQYF. CDR3 nucleotides: TGCGCCAGCAGTCGGACTAGCGGGGTCCAAGAGACCCAGTACTTC.

This clonotype was counted ten times or more. This sequence joins TRBV12-3 or TRBV12-4 and TRBJ1-1, with D unresolved. V was clipped by 3 bases and J by 0 bases, with 5 bases between them. This CDR3 is 13 amino acids long. CDR3 loop: CASSFRMNTEAFF. CDR3 in DNA: TGTGCCAGCAGTTTCAGAATGAACACTGAAGCTTTCTTT.

This clonotype was counted only a few times. This chain uses TRBV4-1 with TRBJ2-1, with D possibly TRBD2 on 6 matching bases. The V gene's germline CDR1 is MGHRA and CDR2 YSYEKL. Between the trimmed V and J ends, which lost 0 bases and 7 bases, there was a span of 16 bases. The CDR3 consists of 16 residues. CDR3 sequence (DNA): TGCGCCAGCAGCCAAGATTTTGCGGGAACGGTAAATGAGCAGTTCTTC. Protein product: CASSQDFAGTVNEQFF.

There are a few counts of this clonotype. This chain joins TRBV7-2 and TRBJ1-5, with D maybe TRBD1 (5 bases). V lost 3 bases, J lost 4 bases, and 13 bases lay in between. From germline, CDR1 is SGHTA and CDR2 FQGNSA. The CDR3 has 15 residues. CDR3 region: CASSFDRQTNQPQHF. The CDR3 DNA follows: TGTGCCAGCAGCTTTGACAGACAGACGAATCAGCCCCAGCATTTT.